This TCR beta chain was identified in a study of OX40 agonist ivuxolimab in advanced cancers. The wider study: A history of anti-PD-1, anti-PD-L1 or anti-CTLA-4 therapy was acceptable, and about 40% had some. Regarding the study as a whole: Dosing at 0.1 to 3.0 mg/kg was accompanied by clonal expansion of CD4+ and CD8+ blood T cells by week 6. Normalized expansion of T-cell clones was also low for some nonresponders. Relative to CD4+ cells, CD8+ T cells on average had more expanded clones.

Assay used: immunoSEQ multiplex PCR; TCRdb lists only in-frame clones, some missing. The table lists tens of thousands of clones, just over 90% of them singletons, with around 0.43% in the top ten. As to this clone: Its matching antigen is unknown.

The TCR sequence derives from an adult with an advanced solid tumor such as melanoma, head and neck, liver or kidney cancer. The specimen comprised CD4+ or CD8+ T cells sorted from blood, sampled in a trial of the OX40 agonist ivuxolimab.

CDR3 in amino acids: CASSLDGGTEKLFF. DNA of the CDR3: TGTGCCAGCAGCTTGGACGGGGGCACCGAAAAACTGTTTTTT. J is TRBJ1-4 and V is TRBV5-4; D perhaps matches TRBD1 (6 bases). The CDR3 length is 14 residues. Per germline, CDR1 SGHNT and CDR2 YYREEE (reference sequence). V was shortened by 0 bases and J by 8 bases, with 11 bases between the two germline ends.